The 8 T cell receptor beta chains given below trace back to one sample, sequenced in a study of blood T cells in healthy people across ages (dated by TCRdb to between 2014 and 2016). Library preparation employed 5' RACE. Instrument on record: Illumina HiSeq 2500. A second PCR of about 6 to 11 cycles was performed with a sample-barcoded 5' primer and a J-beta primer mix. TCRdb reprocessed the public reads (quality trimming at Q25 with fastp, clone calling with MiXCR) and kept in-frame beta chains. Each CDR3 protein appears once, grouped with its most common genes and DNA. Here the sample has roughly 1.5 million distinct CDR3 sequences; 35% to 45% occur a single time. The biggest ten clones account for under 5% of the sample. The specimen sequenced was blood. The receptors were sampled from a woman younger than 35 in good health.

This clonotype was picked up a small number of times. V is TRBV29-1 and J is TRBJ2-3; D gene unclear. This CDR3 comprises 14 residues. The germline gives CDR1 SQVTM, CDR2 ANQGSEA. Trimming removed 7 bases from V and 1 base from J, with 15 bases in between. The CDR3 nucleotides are TGCAGCGGGGCCTTCTACCGCCGCACAGATACGCAGTATTTT. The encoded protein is CSGAFYRRTDTQYF.

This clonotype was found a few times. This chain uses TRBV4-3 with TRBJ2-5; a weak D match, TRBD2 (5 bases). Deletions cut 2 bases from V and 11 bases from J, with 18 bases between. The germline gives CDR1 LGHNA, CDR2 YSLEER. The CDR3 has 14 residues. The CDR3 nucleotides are TGCGCCAGCAGCCAACAAGGACTTGACAATGAGCAGTACTTC. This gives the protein CASSQQGLDNEQYF.

CDR3 region: CSAKAVSGSSYNEQFF. As DNA, the CDR3 is TGCAGTGCTAAGGCAGTTAGCGGGTCCTCCTACAATGAGCAGTTCTTC. The chain joins TRBV20-1 to TRBJ2-1; the match to TRBD2 covers 7 bases. This CDR3 region has 16 residues. Germline lookup yields CDR1 DFQATT and CDR2 SNEGSKA (reference sequence). V shed 4 bases, J shed 0 bases, and the junction held 9 bases outside the gene matches.

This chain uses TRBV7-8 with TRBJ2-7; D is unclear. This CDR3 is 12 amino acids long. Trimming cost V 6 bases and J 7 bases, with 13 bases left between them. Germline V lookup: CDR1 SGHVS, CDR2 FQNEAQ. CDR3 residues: CASRSWANEQYF. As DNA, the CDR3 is TGTGCCAGCAGATCTTGGGCCAATGAGCAGTACTTC.

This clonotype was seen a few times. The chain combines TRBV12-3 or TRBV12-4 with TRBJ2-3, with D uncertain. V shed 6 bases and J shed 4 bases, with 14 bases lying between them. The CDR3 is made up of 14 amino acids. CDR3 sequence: CASSSSLNPDTQYF. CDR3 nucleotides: TGTGCCAGCAGCTCCAGCTTGAACCCAGATACGCAGTATTTT.

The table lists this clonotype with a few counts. The CDR3 spells CAWSVGDNSPLHF. CDR3 nucleotides: TGTGCCTGGAGTGTGGGGGATAATTCACCCCTCCACTTT. The chain combines TRBV30 with TRBJ1-6; TRBD1 is a possible D gene (5 bases). V shed 0 bases and J shed 5 bases, with 5 bases lying between them. The CDR3 covers 13 residues. Germline CDR1 GTSNPN, CDR2 SVGIG (reference sequence).

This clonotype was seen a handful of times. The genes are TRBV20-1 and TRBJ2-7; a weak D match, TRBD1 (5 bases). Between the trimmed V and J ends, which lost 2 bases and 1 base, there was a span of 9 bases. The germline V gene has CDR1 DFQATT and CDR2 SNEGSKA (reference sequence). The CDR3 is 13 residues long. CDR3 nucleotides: TGCAGTGCTAGAACCGACAGTTCCTACGAGCAGTACTTC. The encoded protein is CSARTDSSYEQYF.

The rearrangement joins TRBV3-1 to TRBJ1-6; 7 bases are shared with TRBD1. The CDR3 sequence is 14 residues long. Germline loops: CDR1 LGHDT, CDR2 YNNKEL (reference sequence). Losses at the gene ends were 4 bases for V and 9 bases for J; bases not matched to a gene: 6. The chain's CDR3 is CASSPGTDASPLHF. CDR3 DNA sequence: TGTGCCAGCAGCCCCGGGACAGATGCTTCACCCCTCCACTTT.